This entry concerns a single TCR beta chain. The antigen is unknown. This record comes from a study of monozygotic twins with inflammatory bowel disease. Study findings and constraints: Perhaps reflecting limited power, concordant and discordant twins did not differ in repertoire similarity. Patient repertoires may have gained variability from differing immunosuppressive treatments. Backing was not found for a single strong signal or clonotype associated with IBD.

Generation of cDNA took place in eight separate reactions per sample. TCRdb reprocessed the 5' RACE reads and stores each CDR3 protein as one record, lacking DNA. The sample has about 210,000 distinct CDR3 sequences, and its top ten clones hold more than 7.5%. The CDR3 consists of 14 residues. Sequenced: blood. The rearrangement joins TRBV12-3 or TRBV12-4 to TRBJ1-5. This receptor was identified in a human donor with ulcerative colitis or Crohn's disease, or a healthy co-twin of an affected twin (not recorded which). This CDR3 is CASSQDGPNQPQHF.